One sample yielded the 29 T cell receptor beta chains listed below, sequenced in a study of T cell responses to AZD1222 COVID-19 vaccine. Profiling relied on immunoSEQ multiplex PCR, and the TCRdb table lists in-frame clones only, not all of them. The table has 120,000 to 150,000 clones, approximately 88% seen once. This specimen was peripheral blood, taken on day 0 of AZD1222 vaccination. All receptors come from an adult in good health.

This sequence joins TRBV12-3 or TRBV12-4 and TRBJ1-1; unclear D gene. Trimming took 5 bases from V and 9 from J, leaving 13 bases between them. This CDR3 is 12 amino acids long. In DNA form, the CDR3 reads TGTGCCAGCAGTCCCCTCCCCCCGCAAGCTTTCTTT. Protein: CASSPLPPQAFF.

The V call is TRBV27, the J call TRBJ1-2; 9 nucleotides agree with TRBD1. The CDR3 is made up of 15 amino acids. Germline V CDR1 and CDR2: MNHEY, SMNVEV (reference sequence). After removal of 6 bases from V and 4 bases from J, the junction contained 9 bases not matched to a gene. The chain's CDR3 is CASSSGGTGSYGYTF. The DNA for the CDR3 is TGTGCCAGCAGCTCCGGAGGGACAGGGAGCTATGGCTACACCTTC.

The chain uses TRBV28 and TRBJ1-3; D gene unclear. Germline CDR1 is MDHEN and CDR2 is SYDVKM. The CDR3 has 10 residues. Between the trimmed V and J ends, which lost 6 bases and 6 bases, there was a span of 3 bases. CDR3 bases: TGTGCCAGCAGCCAAAACACCATATATTTT. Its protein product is CASSQNTIYF. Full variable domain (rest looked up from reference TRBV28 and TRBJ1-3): DVKVTQSSRYLVKRTGEKVFLECVQDMDHENMFWYRQDPGLGLRLIYFSYDVKMKEKGDIPEGYSVSREKKERFSLILESASTNQTSMYLCASSQNTIYFGEGSWLTVV.

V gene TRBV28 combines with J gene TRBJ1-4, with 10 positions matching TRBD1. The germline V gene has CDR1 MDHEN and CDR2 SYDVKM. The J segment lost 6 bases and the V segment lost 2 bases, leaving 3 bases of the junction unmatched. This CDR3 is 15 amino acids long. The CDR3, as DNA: TGTGCCAGCAGTTTAGGGGACAGGGGTTATGAAAAACTGTTTTTT. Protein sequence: CASSLGDRGYEKLFF.

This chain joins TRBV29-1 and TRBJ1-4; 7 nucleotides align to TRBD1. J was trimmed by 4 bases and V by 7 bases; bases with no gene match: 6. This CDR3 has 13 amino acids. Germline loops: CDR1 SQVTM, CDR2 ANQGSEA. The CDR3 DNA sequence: TGCAGCGCTTCAGGGGGTCTTAATGAAAAACTGTTTTTT. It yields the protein CSASGGLNEKLFF.

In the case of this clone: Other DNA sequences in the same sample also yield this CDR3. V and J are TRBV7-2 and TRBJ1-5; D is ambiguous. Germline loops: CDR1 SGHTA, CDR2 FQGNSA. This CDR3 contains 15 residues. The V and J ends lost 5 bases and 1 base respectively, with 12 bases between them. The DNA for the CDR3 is TGTGCCAGCAGCACCACCACAGCGAGCAATCAGCCCCAGCATTTT. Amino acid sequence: CASSTTTASNQPQHF.

The CDR3 region is CASSLHLVNYGYTF. In DNA, the CDR3 is TGTGCCAGCAGCTTACACTTGGTTAACTATGGCTACACCTTC. The chain couples TRBV7-2 to TRBJ1-2; D uncertain. Deletions cut 2 bases from V and 1 base from J, with 8 bases between. The CDR3 loop spans 14 amino acids. The germline gives CDR1 SGHTA, CDR2 FQGNSA.

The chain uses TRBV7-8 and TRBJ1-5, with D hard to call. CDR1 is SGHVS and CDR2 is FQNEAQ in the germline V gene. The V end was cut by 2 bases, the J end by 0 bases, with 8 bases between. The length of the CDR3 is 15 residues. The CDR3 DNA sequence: TGTGCCAGCAGCTTAACTGGGAATAGCAATCAGCCCCAGCATTTT. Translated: CASSLTGNSNQPQHF.

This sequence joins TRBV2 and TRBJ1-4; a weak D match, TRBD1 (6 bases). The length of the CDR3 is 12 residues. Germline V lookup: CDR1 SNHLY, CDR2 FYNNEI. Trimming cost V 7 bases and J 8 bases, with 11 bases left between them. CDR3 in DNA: TGTGCCAGCAAGGCCGGACAGGAAAAACTGTTTTTT. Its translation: CASKAGQEKLFF.

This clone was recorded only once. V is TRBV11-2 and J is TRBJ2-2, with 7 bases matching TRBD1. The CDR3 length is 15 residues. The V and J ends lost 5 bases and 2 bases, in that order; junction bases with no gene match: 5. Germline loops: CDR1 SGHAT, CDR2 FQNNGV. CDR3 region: CASSKGQINTGELFF. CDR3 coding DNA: TGTGCCAGCAGCAAGGGACAGATTAACACCGGGGAGCTGTTTTTT.

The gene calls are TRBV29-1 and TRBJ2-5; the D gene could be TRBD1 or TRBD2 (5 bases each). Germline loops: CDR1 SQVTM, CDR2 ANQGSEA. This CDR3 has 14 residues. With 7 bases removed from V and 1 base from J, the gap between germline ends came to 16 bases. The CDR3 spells CSAQDTGTQETQYF. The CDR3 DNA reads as TGCAGCGCTCAAGACACCGGGACCCAAGAGACCCAGTACTTC.

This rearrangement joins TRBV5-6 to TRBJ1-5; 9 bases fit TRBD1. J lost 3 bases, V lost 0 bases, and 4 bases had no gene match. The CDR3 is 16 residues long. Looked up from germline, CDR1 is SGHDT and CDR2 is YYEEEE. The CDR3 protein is CASSLGGQGSNQPQHF. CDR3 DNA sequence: TGTGCCAGCAGCTTGGGGGGACAGGGATCCAATCAGCCCCAGCATTTT.

The CDR3 region is CASSSQGRTSEQYF. The CDR3 nucleotides read TGTGCCAGCAGCTCCCAGGGGAGAACAAGCGAGCAGTACTTC. The rearrangement links TRBV7-9 to TRBJ2-7, with D possibly TRBD1 on 6 matching bases. Germline values: CDR1 SEHNR, CDR2 FQNEAQ (reference sequence). V gave up 4 bases and J gave up 6 bases, with 16 bases separating them. CDR3 length equals 14 residues. Combining the CDR3 with reference TRBV7-9 and TRBJ2-7 gives the whole variable domain DTGVSQNPRHKITKRGQNVTFRCDPISEHNRLYWYRQTLGQGPEFLTYFQNEAQLEKSRLLSDRFSAERPKGSFSTLEIQRTEQGDSAMYLCASSSQGRTSEQYFGPGTRLTVT.

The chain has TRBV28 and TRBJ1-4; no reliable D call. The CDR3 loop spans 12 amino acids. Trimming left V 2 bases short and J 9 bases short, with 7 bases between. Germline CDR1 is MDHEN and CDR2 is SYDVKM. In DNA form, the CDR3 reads TGTGCCAGCAGTTTAAGCCAGAAAAAACTGTTTTTT. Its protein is CASSLSQKKLFF.

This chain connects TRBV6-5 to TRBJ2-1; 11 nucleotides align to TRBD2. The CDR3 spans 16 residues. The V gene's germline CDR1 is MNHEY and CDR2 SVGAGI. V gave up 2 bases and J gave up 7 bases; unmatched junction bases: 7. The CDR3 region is CASSYGRVAGGNEQFF. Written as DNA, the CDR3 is TGTGCCAGCAGTTACGGGAGGGTAGCGGGGGGGAATGAGCAGTTCTTC.

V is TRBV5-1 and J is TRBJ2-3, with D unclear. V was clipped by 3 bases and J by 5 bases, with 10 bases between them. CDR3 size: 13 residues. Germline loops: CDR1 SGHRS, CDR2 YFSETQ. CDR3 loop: CASSWVYIDTQYF. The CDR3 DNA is TGCGCCAGCAGCTGGGTTTATATAGATACGCAGTATTTT.

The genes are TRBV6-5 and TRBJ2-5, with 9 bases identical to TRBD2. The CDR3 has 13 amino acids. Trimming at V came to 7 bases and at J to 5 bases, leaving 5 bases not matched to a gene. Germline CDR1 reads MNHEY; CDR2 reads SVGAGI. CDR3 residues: CASNVAGAETQYF. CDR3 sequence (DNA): TGTGCCAGCAACGTAGCGGGGGCTGAGACCCAGTACTTC.

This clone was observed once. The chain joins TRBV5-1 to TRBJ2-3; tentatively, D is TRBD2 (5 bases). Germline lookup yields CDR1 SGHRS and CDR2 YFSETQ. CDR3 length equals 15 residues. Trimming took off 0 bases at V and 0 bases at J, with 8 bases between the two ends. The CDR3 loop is CASSLVDSSTDTQYF. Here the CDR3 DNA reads TGCGCCAGCAGCTTGGTGGACTCCAGCACAGATACGCAGTATTTT. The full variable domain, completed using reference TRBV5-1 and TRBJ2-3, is KAGVTQTPRYLIKTRGQQVTLSCSPISGHRSVSWYQQTPGQGLQFLFEYFSETQRNKGNFPGRFSGRQFSNSRSEMNVSTLELGDSALYLCASSLVDSSTDTQYFGPGTRLTVL.

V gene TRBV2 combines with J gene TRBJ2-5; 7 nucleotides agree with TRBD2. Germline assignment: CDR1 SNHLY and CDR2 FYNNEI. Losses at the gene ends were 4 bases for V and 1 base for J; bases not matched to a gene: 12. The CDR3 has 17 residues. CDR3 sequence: CASSGWVRGGGQETQYF. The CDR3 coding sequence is TGTGCCAGCAGTGGGTGGGTGCGCGGGGGAGGCCAAGAGACCCAGTACTTC.

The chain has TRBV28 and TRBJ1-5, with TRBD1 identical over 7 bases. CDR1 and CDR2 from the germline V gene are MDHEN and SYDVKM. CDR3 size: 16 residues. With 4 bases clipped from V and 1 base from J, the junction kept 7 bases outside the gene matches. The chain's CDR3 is CASSSPGQISNQPQHF. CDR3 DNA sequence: TGTGCCAGCAGTTCCCCGGGACAGATAAGCAATCAGCCCCAGCATTTT.

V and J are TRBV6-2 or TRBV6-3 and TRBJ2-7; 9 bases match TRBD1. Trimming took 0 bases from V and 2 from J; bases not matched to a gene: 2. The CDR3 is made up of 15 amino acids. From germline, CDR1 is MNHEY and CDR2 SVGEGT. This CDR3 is CASSYSQGAAYEQYF. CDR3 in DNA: TGTGCCAGCAGTTACTCACAGGGGGCTGCCTACGAGCAGTACTTC.

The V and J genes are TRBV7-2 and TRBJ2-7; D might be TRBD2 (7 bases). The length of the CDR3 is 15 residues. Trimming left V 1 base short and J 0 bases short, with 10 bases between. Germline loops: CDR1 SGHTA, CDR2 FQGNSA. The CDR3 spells CASSLGGGHSYEQYF. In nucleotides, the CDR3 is TGTGCCAGCAGCTTAGGCGGGGGCCACTCCTACGAGCAGTACTTC.

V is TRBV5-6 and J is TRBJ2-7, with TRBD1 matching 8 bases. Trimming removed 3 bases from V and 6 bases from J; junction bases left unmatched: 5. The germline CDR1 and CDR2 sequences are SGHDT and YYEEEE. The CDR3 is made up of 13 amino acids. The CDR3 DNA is TGTGCCAGCAGCTCCGGACAGGGAGGCGAGCAGTACTTC. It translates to CASSSGQGGEQYF.

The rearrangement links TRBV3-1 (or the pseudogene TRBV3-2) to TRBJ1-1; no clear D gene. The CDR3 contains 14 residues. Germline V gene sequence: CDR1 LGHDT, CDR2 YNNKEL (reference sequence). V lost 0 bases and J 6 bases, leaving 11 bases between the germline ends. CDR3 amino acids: CASSQDNTFPEAFF. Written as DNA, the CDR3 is TGTGCCAGCAGCCAAGATAATACTTTCCCTGAAGCTTTCTTT.

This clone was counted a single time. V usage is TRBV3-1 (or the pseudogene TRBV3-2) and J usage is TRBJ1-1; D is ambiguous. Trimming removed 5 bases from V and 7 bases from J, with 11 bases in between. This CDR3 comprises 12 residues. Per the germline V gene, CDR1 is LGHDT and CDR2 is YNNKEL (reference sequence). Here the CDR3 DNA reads TGTGCCAGCAGCTTCCGGGAGTATGAAGCTTTCTTT. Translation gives CASSFREYEAFF.

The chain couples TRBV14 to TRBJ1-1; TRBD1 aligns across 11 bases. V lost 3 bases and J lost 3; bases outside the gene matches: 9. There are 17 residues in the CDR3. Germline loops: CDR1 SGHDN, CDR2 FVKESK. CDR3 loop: CASSQWGTGGRDTEAFF. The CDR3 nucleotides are TGTGCCAGCAGCCAGTGGGGGACAGGGGGTCGGGACACTGAAGCTTTCTTT.

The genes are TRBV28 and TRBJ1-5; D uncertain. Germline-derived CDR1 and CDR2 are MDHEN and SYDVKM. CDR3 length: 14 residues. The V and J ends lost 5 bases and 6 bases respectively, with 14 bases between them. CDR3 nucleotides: TGTGCCAGCAGTCCGGGCCTCTCGGCTCAGCCCCAGCATTTT. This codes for CASSPGLSAQPQHF.

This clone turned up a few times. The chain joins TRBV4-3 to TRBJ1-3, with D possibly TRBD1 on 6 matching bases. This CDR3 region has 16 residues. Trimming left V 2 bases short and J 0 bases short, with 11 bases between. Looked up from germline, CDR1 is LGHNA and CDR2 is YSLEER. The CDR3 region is CASSQSQGPSGNTIYF. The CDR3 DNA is TGCGCCAGCAGCCAATCTCAGGGGCCCTCTGGAAACACCATATATTTT.

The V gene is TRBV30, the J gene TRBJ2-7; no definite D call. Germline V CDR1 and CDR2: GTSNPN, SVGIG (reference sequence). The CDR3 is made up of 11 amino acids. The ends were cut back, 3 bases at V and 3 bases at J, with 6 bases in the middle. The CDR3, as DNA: TGTGCCTGGAGAGCCAACTACGAGCAGTACTTC. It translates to CAWRANYEQYF. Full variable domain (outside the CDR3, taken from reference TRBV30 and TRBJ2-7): SQTIHQWPATLVQPVGSPLSLECTVEGTSNPNLYWYRQAAGRGLQLLFYSVGIGQISSEVPQNLSASRPQDRQFILSSKKLLLSDSGFYLCAWRANYEQYFGPGTRLTVT.